The following is a T cell receptor (beta chain) sequence with its context. Antigen: not known. This entry is derived from a study of monozygotic twins with inflammatory bowel disease. Total RNA, at 3500 ng, went into every TCR library. From its re-call of the 5' RACE reads, TCRdb lists each CDR3 protein once, without DNA. This repertoire includes approximately 390,000 distinct CDR3 sequences. Study-level points and caveats: The inverse Simpson measure of TCRbeta diversity was lower in IBD patients than in healthy co-twins. The sharing of clonotypes with others was lower in IBD patients than in healthy twins, especially with disease activity.

The receptor was derived from a human donor with ulcerative colitis or Crohn's disease, or a healthy co-twin of an affected twin (not recorded which). The sample consisted of blood.

The CDR3 is CASSSIVTSGANVLTF. The V and J genes are TRBV7-6 and TRBJ2-6. The CDR3 loop spans 16 amino acids. Germline CDR1 SGHVS, CDR2 FNYEAQ.